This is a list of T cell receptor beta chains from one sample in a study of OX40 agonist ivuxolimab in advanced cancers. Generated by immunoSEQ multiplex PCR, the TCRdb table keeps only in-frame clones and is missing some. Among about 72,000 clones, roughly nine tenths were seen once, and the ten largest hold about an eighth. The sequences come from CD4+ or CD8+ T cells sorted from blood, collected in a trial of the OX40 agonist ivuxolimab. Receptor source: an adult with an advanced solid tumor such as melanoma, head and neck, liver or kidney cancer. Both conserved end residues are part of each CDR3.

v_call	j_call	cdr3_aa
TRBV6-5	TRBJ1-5	CASSYSASIRSAQHF
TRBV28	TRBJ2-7	CASSLGQSYEQYF
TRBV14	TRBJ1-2	CASSMGQGWYGYTF
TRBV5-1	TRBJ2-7	CASSLMFLSYEQYF
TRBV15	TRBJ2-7	CATSSRYEQYF
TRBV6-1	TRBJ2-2	CASSVRLRDRDHTGELFF
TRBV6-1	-	CASKDYSYEQYF
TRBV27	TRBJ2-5	CASSLRGGQETQYF
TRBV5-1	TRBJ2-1	CASSFGTEDNEQFF
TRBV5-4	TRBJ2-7	CASSLDPGLAGGLANEQYF
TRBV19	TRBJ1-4	CASSPQDRLATNEKLFF
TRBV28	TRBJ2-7	CASSLRASYEQYF
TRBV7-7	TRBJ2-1	CASSLGQHNEQFF
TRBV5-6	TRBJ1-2	CASIPRGGFGYGYTF
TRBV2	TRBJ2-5	CASRKLAGGVETQYF
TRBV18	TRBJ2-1	CASSPFNEQFF
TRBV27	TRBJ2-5	CASSSLGAGQETQYF
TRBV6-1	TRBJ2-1	CASSRRTATYNEQFF
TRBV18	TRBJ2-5	CASSLRGGREETQYF
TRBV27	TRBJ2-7	CAISRGGGSEQYF
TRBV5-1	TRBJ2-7	CASSTGGPVNSLLPRQYF
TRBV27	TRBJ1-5	CASSSREWNQPQHF
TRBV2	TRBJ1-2	CASGGQGPYGYTF